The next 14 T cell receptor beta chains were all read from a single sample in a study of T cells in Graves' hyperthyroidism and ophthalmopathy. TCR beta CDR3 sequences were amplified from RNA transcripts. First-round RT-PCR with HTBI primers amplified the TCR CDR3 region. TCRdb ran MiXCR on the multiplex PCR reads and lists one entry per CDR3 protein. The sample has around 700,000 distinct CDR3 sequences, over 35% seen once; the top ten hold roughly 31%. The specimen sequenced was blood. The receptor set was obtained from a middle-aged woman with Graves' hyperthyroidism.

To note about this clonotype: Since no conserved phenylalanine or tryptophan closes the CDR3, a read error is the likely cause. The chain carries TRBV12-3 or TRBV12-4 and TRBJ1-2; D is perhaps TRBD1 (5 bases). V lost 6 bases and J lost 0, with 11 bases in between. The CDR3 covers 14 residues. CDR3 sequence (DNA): TGTGCCAGCAGCTGGGGCAGCGCTAACTATGGCTACACCGTC. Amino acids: CASSWGSANYGYTV.

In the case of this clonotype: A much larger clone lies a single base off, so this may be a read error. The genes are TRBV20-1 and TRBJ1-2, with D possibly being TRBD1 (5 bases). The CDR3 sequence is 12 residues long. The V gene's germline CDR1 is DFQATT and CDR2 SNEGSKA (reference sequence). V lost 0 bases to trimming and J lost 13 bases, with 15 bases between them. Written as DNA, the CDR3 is TGCAGTGCTAGAGATGGGGACTGCCTCTGCACCTTC. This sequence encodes CSARDGDCLCTF.

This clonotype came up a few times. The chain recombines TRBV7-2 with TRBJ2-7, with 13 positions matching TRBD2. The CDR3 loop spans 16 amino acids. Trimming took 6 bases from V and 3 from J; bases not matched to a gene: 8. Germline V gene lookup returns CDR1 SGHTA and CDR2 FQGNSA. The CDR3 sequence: CASSYSGLAGSYEQYF. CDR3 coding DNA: TGTGCCAGCAGTTACTCGGGACTAGCGGGAAGCTACGAGCAGTACTTC. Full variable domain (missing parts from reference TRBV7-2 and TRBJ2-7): GAGVSQSPSNKVTEKGKDVELRCDPISGHTALYWYRQSLGQGLEFLIYFQGNSAPDKSGLPSDRFSAERTGGSVSTLTIQRTQQEDSAVYLCASSYSGLAGSYEQYFGPGTRLTVT.

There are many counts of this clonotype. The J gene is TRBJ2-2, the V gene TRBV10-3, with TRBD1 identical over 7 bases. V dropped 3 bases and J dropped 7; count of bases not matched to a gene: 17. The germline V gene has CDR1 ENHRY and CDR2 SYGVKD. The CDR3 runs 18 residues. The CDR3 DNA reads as TGTGCCATCAGTGATCGGACAGGCTCTAGGATAGGCAACGGGGAGCTGTTTTTT. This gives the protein CAISDRTGSRIGNGELFF.

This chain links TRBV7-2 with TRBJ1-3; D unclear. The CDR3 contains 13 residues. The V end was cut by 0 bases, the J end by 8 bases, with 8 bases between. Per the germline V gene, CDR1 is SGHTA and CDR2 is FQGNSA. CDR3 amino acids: CASSLAQGYTIYF. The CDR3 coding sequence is TGTGCCAGCAGCTTAGCGCAAGGTTACACCATATATTTT. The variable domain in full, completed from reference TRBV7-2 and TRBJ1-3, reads GAGVSQSPSNKVTEKGKDVELRCDPISGHTALYWYRQSLGQGLEFLIYFQGNSAPDKSGLPSDRFSAERTGGSVSTLTIQRTQQEDSAVYLCASSLAQGYTIYFGEGSWLTVV.

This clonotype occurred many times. As DNA, the CDR3 is TGCGCCAGCAGTGAGCCAGCGGGATGGACCGGGGAGCTGTTTTTT. This translates into CASSEPAGWTGELFF. The chain carries TRBV10-2 and TRBJ2-2; 7 bases are a match to TRBD2. The V and J ends lost 2 bases and 5 bases, in that order; junction bases with no gene match: 5. The CDR3 sequence is 15 residues long. Germline V lookup: CDR1 WSHSY, CDR2 SAAADI.

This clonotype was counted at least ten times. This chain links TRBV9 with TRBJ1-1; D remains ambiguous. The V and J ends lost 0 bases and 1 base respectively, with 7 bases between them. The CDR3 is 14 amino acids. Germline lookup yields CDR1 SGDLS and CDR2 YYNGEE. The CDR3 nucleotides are TGTGCCAGCAGCGTAGAACCAAAGAACACTGAAGCTTTCTTT. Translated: CASSVEPKNTEAFF.

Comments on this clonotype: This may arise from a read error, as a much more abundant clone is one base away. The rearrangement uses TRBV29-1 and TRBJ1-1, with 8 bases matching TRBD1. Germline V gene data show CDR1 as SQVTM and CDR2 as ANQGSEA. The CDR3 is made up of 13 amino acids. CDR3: CSVRPRTGTEAFF. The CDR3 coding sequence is TGCAGCGTTCGACCCAGGACAGGGACTGAGGCTTTCTTT.

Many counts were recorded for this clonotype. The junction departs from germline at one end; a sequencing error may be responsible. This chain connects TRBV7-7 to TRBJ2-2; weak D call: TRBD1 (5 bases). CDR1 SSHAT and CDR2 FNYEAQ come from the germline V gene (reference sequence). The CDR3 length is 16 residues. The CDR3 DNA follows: TGTGCTAGCAGCCCCGGACAAACACCGAACACCGGGGAGCTGTTTTTT. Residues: CASSPGQTPNTGELFF.

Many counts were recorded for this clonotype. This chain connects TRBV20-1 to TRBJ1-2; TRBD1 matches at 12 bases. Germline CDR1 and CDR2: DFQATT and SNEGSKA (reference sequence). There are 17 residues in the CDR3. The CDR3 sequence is CSVTGQGAVGAWDGYTF. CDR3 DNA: TGCAGCGTCACGGGACAGGGGGCTGTAGGTGCGTGGGATGGCTACACCTTC.

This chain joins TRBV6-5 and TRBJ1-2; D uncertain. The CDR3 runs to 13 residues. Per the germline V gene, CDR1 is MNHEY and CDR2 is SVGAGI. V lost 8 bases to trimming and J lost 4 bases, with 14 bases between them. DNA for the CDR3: TGTGCCAGCGGTCCCGGGCCCGTCTATGGCTACACCTTC. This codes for CASGPGPVYGYTF.

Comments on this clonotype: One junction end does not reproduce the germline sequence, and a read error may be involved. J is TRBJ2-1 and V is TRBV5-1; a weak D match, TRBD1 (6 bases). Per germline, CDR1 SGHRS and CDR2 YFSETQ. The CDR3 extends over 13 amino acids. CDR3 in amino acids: CTSSRGQFNEQFF. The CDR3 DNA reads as TGTACCAGCAGCAGGGGACAATTCAATGAGCAGTTCTTC.

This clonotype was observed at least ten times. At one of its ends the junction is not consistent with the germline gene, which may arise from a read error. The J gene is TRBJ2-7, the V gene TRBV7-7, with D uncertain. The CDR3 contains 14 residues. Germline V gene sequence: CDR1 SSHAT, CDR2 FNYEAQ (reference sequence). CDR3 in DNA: TGTGCTAGCAGCTCCGGGTTGTTGCCCTACGAGCAGTACTTC. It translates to CASSSGLLPYEQYF.

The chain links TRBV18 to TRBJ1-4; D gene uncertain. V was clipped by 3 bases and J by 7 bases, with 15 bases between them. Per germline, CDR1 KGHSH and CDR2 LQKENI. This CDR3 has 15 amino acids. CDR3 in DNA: TGTGCCAGCTCACCCCCCAACGAAACGGGTGAAAAACTGTTTTTT. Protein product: CASSPPNETGEKLFF.